This TCR beta chain was obtained from a study of T cells in Graves' hyperthyroidism and ophthalmopathy. Background on the study: Blood was drawn when the patient was first diagnosed and still untreated.

Amplified TCR beta CDR3 regions derived from RNA transcripts. First-round RT-PCR with HTBI primers amplified the TCR CDR3 region. TCRdb analysed the multiplex PCR reads with MiXCR anew, one entry per CDR3 protein. In the table there are 75,000 to 100,000 distinct CDR3 sequences, just over 50% of which are singletons. Notes on the study in general: Ophthalmopathy and stable hyperthyroidism were told apart by a 13 V-J model.

Trimming removed 6 bases at V and 1 base at J, with 5 bases between. Germline-derived CDR1 and CDR2 are SGHTA and FQGTGA. There are 12 residues in the CDR3. This clonotype showed up many times. Its antigen is unidentified. The rearrangement uses TRBV7-3 and TRBJ2-3; D remains unclear. Sequencing was performed on blood. The TCR was taken from a woman aged 40 to 50 with Graves' hyperthyroidism. The CDR3 is CASRGRTDTQYF. The CDR3, as DNA: TGTGCCAGCAGGGGCCGCACAGATACGCAGTATTTT.